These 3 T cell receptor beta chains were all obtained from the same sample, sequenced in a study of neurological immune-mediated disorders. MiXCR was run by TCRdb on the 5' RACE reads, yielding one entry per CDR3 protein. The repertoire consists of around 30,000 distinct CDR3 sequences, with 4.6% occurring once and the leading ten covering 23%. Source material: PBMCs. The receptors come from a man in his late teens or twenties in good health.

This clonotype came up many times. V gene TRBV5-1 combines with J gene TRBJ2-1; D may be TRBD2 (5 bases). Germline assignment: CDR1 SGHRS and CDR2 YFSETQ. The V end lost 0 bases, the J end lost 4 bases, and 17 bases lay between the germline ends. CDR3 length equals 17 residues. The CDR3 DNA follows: TGCGCCAGCAGCTTGGGGTTGAGCGGTCGGATATACAATGAGCAGTTCTTC. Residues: CASSLGLSGRIYNEQFF. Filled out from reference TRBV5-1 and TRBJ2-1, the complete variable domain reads KAGVTQTPRYLIKTRGQQVTLSCSPISGHRSVSWYQQTPGQGLQFLFEYFSETQRNKGNFPGRFSGRQFSNSRSEMNVSTLELGDSALYLCASSLGLSGRIYNEQFFGPGTRLTVL.

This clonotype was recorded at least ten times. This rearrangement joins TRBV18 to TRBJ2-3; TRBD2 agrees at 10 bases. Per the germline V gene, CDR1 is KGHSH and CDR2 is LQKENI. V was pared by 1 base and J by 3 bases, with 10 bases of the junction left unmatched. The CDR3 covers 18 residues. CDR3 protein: CASSPRASGGAGTDTQYF. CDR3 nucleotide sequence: TGTGCCAGCTCACCACGCGCAAGCGGGGGGGCCGGAACAGATACGCAGTATTTT. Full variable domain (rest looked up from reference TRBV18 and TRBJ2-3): NAGVMQNPRHLVRRRGQEARLRCSPMKGHSHVYWYRQLPEEGLKFMVYLQKENIIDESGMPKERFSAEFPKEGPSILRIQQVVRGDSAAYFCASSPRASGGAGTDTQYFGPGTRLTVL.

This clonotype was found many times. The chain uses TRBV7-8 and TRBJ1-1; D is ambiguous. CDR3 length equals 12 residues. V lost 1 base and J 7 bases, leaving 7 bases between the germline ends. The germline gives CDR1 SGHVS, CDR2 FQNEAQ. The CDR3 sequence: CASSLEGSEAFF. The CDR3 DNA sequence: TGTGCCAGCAGCTTAGAGGGCAGTGAAGCTTTCTTT.